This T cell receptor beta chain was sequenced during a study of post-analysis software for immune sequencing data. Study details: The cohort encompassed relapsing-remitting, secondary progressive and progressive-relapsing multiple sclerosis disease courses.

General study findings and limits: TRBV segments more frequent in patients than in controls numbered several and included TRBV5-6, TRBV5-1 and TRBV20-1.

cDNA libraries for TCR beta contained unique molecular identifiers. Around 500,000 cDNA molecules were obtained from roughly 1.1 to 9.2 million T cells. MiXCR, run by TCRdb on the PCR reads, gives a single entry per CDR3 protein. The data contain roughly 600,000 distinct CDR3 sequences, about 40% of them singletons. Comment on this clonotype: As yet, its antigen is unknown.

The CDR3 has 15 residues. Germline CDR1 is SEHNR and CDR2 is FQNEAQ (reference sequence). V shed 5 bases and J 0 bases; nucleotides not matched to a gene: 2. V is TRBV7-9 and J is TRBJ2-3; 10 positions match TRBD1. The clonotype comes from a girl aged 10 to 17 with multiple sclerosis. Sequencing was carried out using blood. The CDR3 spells CASSGDRGSTDTQYF. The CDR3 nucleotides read TGTGCCAGCAGCGGGGACAGGGGAAGCACAGATACGCAGTATTTT.